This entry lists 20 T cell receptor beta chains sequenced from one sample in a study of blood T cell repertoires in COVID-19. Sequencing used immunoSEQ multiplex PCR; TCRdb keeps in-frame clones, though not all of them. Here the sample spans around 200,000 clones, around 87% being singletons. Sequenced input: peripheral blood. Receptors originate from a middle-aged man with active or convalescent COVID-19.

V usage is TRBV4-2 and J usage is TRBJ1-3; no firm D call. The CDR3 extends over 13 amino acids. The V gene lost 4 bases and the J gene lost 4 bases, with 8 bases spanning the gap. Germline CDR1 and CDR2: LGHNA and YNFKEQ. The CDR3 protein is CASSPPGGNTIYF. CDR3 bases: TGTGCCAGCAGCCCCCCGGGGGGAAACACCATATATTTT.

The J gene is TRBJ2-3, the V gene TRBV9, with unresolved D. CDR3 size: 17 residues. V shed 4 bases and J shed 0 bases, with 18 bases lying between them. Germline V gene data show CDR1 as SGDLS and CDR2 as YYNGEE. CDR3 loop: CASSPPGAVPSTDTQYF. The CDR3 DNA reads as TGTGCCAGCAGCCCCCCCGGTGCTGTCCCTAGCACAGATACGCAGTATTTT.

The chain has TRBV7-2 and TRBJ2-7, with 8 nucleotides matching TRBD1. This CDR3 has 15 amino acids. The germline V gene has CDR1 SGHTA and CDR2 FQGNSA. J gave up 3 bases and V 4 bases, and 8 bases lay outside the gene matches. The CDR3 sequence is CASSYSGTGRYEQYF. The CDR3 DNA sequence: TGTGCCAGCAGCTACTCCGGGACAGGACGCTACGAGCAGTACTTC. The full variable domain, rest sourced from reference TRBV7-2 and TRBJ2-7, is GAGVSQSPSNKVTEKGKDVELRCDPISGHTALYWYRQSLGQGLEFLIYFQGNSAPDKSGLPSDRFSAERTGGSVSTLTIQRTQQEDSAVYLCASSYSGTGRYEQYFGPGTRLTVT.

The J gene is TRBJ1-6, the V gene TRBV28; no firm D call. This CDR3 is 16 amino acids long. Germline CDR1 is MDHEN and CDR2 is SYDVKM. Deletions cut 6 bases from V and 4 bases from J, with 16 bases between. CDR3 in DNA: TGTGCCAGCAGAAATTTCCCCGTAAATTATAATTCACCCCTCCACTTT. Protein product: CASRNFPVNYNSPLHF. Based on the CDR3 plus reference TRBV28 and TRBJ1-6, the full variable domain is DVKVTQSSRYLVKRTGEKVFLECVQDMDHENMFWYRQDPGLGLRLIYFSYDVKMKEKGDIPEGYSVSREKKERFSLILESASTNQTSMYLCASRNFPVNYNSPLHFGNGTRLTVT.

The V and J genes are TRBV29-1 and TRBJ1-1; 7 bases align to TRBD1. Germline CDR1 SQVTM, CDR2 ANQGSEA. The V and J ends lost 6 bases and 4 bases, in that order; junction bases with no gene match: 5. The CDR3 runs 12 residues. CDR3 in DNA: TGCAGCGTCCTCAGGGGGATCACTGAAGCTTTCTTT. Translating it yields CSVLRGITEAFF.

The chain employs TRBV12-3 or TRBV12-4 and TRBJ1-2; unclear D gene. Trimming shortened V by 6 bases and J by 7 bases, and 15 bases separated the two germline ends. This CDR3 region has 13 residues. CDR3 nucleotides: TGTGCCAGCAGCCCCCAGGCTCCCCTTGGCTACACCTTC. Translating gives CASSPQAPLGYTF.

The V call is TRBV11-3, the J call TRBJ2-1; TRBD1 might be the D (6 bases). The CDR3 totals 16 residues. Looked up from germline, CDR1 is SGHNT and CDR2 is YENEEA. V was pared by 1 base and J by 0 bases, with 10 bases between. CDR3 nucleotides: TGTGCCAGCAGCTTAGCAGGGGTGGGCTCCTACAATGAGCAGTTCTTC. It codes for CASSLAGVGSYNEQFF. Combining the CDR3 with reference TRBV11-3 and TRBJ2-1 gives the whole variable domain EAGVVQSPRYKIIEKKQPVAFWCNPISGHNTLYWYLQNLGQGPELLIRYENEEAVDDSQLPKDRFSAERLKGVDSTLKIQPAELGDSAVYLCASSLAGVGSYNEQFFGPGTRLTVL.

This CDR3 is CASSYATGGVNTEAFF. Here the CDR3 DNA reads TGTGCCAGCAGTTATGCAACGGGCGGGGTGAACACTGAAGCTTTCTTT. The chain is built from TRBV6-2 or TRBV6-3 and TRBJ1-1; no clear D gene. Per the germline V gene, CDR1 is MNHEY and CDR2 is SVGEGT. V was shortened by 3 bases and J by 0 bases, with 14 bases between the two germline ends. This CDR3 has 16 amino acids.

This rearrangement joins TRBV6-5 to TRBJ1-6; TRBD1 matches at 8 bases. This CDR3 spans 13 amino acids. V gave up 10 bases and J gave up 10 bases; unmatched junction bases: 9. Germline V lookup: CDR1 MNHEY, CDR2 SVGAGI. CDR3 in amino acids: CATQTDRASPLHF. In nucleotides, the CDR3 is TGTGCCACCCAGACGGACAGGGCCTCACCCCTCCACTTT.

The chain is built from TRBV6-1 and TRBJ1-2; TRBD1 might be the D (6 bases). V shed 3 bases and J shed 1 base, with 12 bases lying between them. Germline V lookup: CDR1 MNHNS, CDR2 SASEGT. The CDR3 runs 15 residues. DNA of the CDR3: TGTGCCAGCAGTGACCTTAGGACAGTTAACTATGGCTACACCTTC. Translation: CASSDLRTVNYGYTF.

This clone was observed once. DNA of the CDR3: TGTGCCAGCAGCTCAACAAGCGGGATCTCCTACGAGCAGTACTTC. Its protein product is CASSSTSGISYEQYF. The chain has TRBV6-2 or TRBV6-3 and TRBJ2-7; 7 bases match TRBD2. There are 15 residues in the CDR3. V was pared by 6 bases and J by 0 bases, with 8 bases of the junction left unmatched. Looked up from germline, CDR1 is MNHEY and CDR2 is SVGEGT.

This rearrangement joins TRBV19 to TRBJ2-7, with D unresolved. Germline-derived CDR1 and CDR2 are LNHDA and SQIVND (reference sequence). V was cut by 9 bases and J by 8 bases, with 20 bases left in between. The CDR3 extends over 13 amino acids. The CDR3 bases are TGTGCCAGCTCCCAATCATTTTCTACGCAGCAGTACTTC. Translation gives CASSQSFSTQQYF.

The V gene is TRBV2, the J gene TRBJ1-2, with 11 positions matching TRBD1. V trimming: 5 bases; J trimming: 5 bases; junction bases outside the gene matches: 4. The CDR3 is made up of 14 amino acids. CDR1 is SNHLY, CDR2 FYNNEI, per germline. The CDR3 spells CASSRDRGLYGYTF. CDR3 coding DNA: TGTGCCAGCAGTCGGGACAGGGGGTTGTATGGCTACACCTTC.

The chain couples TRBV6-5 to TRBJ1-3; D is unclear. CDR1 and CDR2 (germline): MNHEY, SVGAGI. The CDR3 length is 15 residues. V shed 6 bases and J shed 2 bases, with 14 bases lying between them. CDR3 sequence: CASSLSPQAGNTIYF. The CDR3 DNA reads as TGTGCCAGCAGCCTATCCCCCCAGGCTGGAAACACCATATATTTT.

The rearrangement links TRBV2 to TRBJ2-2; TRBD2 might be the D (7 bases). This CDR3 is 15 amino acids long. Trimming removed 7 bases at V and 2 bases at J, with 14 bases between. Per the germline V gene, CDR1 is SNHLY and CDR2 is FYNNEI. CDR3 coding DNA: TGTGCCAGCAAAATCGGGGGGCGAAACACCGGGGAGCTGTTTTTT. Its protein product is CASKIGGRNTGELFF.

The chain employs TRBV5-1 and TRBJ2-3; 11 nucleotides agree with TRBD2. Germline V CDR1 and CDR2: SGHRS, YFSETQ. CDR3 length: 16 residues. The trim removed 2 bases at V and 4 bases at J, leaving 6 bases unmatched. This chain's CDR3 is CASSFGSGGASDTQYF. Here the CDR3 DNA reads TGCGCCAGCAGCTTCGGTAGCGGGGGGGCTTCAGATACGCAGTATTTT.

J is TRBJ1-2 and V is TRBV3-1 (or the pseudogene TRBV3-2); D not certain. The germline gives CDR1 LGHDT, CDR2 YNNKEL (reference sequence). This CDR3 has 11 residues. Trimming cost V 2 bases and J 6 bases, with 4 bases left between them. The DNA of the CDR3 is TGTGCCAGCAGCCAACAGGATGGCTACACCTTC. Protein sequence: CASSQQDGYTF.

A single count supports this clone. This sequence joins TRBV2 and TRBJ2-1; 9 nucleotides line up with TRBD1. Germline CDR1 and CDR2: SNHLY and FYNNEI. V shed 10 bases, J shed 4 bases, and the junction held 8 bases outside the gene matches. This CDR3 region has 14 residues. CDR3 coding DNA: TGTGCCAACCTCCGGGACAGGGAGTACAATGAGCAGTTCTTC. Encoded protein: CANLRDREYNEQFF. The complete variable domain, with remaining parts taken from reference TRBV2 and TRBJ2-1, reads EPEVTQTPSHQVTQMGQEVILRCVPISNHLYFYWYRQILGQKVEFLVSFYNNEISEKSEIFDDQFSVERPDGSNFTLKIRSTKLEDSAMYFCANLRDREYNEQFFGPGTRLTVL.

The chain's CDR3 is CAWGTGGNGNEQYF. The CDR3 region has the DNA TGTGCCTGGGGGACAGGGGGCAACGGGAACGAGCAGTACTTC. The chain has TRBV30 and TRBJ2-7, with 12 bases that match TRBD1. V was pared by 5 bases and J by 5 bases, with 7 bases of the junction left unmatched. CDR3 length equals 14 residues. Germline values: CDR1 GTSNPN, CDR2 SVGIG (reference sequence).

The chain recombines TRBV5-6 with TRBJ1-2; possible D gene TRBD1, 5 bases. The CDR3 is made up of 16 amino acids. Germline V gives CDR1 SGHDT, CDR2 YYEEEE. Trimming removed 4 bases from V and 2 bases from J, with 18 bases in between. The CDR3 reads CASSATSQGRNYGYTF. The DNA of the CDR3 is TGTGCCAGCAGCGCGACCAGTCAGGGTAGGAACTATGGCTACACCTTC.